The 20 T cell receptor beta chains presented below share a single source sample, sequenced in a study of metastatic and nonmetastatic thyroid tumors. TCRdb re-clonotyped the PCR reads through MiXCR. The sample shows under 45,000 clones, 35% to 45% of them seen only once. No patient received treatment before thyroid surgery. The sample consisted of tumor tissue. The receptors here all came from a female donor with papillary thyroid cancer or a benign thyroid nodule (not recorded which). Some clones in this sample may be carry-over from other donors' samples.

This sequence joins TRBV6-5 and TRBJ2-2; perhaps TRBD2 as D (6 bases). Germline CDR1 reads MNHEY; CDR2 reads SVGAGI. V shed 2 bases and J shed 3 bases, with 10 bases lying between them. The CDR3 length is 15 residues. The CDR3 sequence: CASSYRGGDTGELFF. CDR3 sequence (DNA): TGTGCCAGCAGTTACCGGGGAGGAGACACCGGGGAGCTGTTTTTT.

This rearrangement joins TRBV9 to TRBJ2-7; TRBD1 matches 8 bases. V lost 1 base and J lost 0; bases outside the gene matches: 9. The CDR3 contains 17 residues. Germline V gives CDR1 SGDLS, CDR2 YYNGEE. CDR3 in DNA: TGTGCCAGCAGCGTAAGGTCGACAGGGGAGGTCTCCTACGAGCAGTACTTC. This gives the protein CASSVRSTGEVSYEQYF.

In its sample, this clone was seen a few times. The V and J genes are TRBV19 and TRBJ2-1; D gene ambiguous. This CDR3 is 14 amino acids long. Between the trimmed V and J ends, which lost 8 bases and 5 bases, there was a span of 16 bases. Germline lookup yields CDR1 LNHDA and CDR2 SQIVND (reference sequence). CDR3 amino acids: CASGKFVGNNEQFF. The CDR3 DNA sequence: TGTGCCAGTGGAAAGTTTGTAGGAAACAATGAGCAGTTCTTC. Using reference TRBV19 and TRBJ2-1 for the parts outside the CDR3, the full variable domain is DGGITQSPKYLFRKEGQNVTLSCEQNLNHDAMYWYRQDPGQGLRLIYYSQIVNDFQKGDIAEGYSVSREKKESFPLTVTSAQKNPTAFYLCASGKFVGNNEQFFGPGTRLTVL.

Only a few counts were recorded for this clone. The chain recombines TRBV6-1 with TRBJ1-6, with 7 positions matching TRBD1. This CDR3 contains 15 residues. Germline CDR1 MNHNS, CDR2 SASEGT. V trimming: 8 bases; J trimming: 8 bases; junction bases outside the gene matches: 12. The CDR3 coding sequence is TGTGCCAGCGTCGACGGACAGGCGGCCTATTCACCCCTCCACTTT. Translation gives CASVDGQAAYSPLHF.

In this sample, this clone turned up a few times. V is TRBV28 and J is TRBJ2-1; D is possibly TRBD2 (7 bases). Germline-derived CDR1 and CDR2 are MDHEN and SYDVKM. The CDR3 sequence is 15 residues long. The ends were cut back, 6 bases at V and 7 bases at J, with 19 bases in the middle. CDR3 bases: TGTGCCAGCAGGTTGGGGGGGGGGCAGAGGAATGAGCAGTTCTTC. It encodes CASRLGGGQRNEQFF.

A few counts support this clone. The chain combines TRBV6-1 with TRBJ2-7; TRBD2 matches 9 bases. The CDR3 contains 14 residues. Germline V lookup: CDR1 MNHNS, CDR2 SASEGT. Trimming cost V 5 bases and J 1 base; bases outside gene matches: 3. The CDR3 loop reads CASSPSGKSYEQYF. The CDR3 DNA follows: TGTGCCAGCAGTCCTAGCGGGAAGTCCTACGAGCAGTACTTC.

This clone was detected once. J is TRBJ1-5 and V is TRBV19; D unclear. CDR3 size: 16 residues. Germline V gene lookup returns CDR1 LNHDA and CDR2 SQIVND (reference sequence). V was pared by 3 bases and J by 4 bases, with 16 bases between. In DNA, the CDR3 is TGTGCCAGTAGTATTCTTGCGGAGGATTTGAATCAGCCCCAGCATTTT. Protein sequence: CASSILAEDLNQPQHF.

This clone was counted between two and nine times. This sequence joins TRBV19 and TRBJ1-5; possibly TRBD1 for D (6 bases). V shed 6 bases and J shed 3 bases, with 12 bases lying between them. The V gene's germline CDR1 is LNHDA and CDR2 SQIVND (reference sequence). This CDR3 spans 14 amino acids. The CDR3 nucleotides are TGTGCCAGTAGCCCCGACAGGAACAATCAGCCCCAGCATTTT. Its protein is CASSPDRNNQPQHF.

The chain links TRBV6-1 to TRBJ1-5; TRBD1 might be the D (5 bases). Germline CDR1 MNHNS, CDR2 SASEGT. The V end was cut by 4 bases, the J end by 4 bases, with 20 bases between. This CDR3 region has 17 residues. The CDR3 region is CASSGLLRETVNQPQHF. CDR3 DNA sequence: TGTGCCAGCAGTGGATTATTGCGCGAGACAGTGAATCAGCCCCAGCATTTT.

The chain joins TRBV11-2 to TRBJ2-1, with D possibly matching TRBD2 (6 bases). V lost 2 bases and J lost 7, with 12 bases in between. CDR3 length: 14 amino acids. Germline CDR1 reads SGHAT; CDR2 reads FQNNGV. CDR3 residues: CASSLNPRGNEQFF. Written as DNA, the CDR3 is TGTGCCAGCAGCTTAAACCCCCGGGGGAATGAGCAGTTCTTC.

The CDR3 spells CASRSGTGGDYTF. CDR3 in DNA: TGTGCCAGCAGATCCGGGACAGGGGGCGACTACACCTTC. V is TRBV11-2 and J is TRBJ1-2, with TRBD1 matching 12 bases. The CDR3 consists of 13 residues. J was trimmed by 10 bases and V by 6 bases; bases with no gene match: 6. CDR1 is SGHAT, CDR2 FQNNGV, per germline.

The rearrangement links TRBV20-1 to TRBJ2-1, with 8 bases aligning to TRBD2. Germline V lookup: CDR1 DFQATT, CDR2 SNEGSKA (reference sequence). This CDR3 is built from 14 residues. The V gene end was trimmed by 3 bases and the J gene end by 7 bases; junction bases not matched to a gene: 8. This CDR3 reads CSASSGTSRNEQFF. DNA for the CDR3: TGCAGTGCTAGCTCCGGGACTAGTAGAAATGAGCAGTTCTTC.

The chain employs TRBV10-3 and TRBJ2-3, with 9 positions matching TRBD1. Germline V gives CDR1 ENHRY, CDR2 SYGVKD. The CDR3 is 14 amino acids. Unmatched junction bases numbered 1, after V lost 2 bases and J lost 4 bases. The CDR3 sequence is CAISERQGADTQYF. Here the CDR3 DNA reads TGTGCCATCAGTGAGCGACAGGGGGCAGATACGCAGTATTTT.

V and J are TRBV10-1 and TRBJ2-7; TRBD1 matches 9 bases. Germline V CDR1 and CDR2: WNHNN, SYGVQD (reference sequence). There are 15 residues in the CDR3. V lost 0 bases, J lost 6 bases, and 6 bases stayed unmatched. The CDR3 coding sequence is TGCGCCAGCAGTGAGTCCGGGACAGGGTCGCGCGAGCAGTACTTC. Translating gives CASSESGTGSREQYF.

This clone was detected only once. The chain recombines TRBV7-2 with TRBJ1-5; the D gene is possibly TRBD1 (6 bases). Germline V gene data show CDR1 as SGHTA and CDR2 as FQGNSA. The CDR3 length is 15 residues. The V gene lost 2 bases and the J gene lost 9 bases, with 17 bases spanning the gap. CDR3 nucleotides: TGTGCCAGCAGCTTAATCCCAGGGGTCTCCGGGCCCCAGCATTTT. It codes for CASSLIPGVSGPQHF.

This clone was found a few times. The chain employs TRBV6-1 and TRBJ2-3, with 13 nucleotides matching TRBD2. There are 16 residues in the CDR3. V shed 7 bases and J 4 bases; nucleotides not matched to a gene: 8. Germline values: CDR1 MNHNS, CDR2 SASEGT. CDR3 sequence reads: CASIRTSGSIPDTQYF. CDR3 bases: TGTGCCAGCATTAGGACTAGCGGGAGCATTCCAGATACGCAGTATTTT.

Regarding this clone: The junction departs from the called germline gene at one end, perhaps through a read error. The J gene is TRBJ2-1, the V gene TRBV5-1, with 9 bases lining up with TRBD1. The CDR3 is made up of 15 amino acids. Germline loops: CDR1 SGHRS, CDR2 YFSETQ. The CDR3 coding sequence is TGCGCCAACAGCTTACGGACAGGGGAGGGCAATGAGCAGTTCTTC. It translates to CANSLRTGEGNEQFF.

There are many counts of this clone. The chain couples TRBV28 to TRBJ2-5, with a tentative D call TRBD1 (5 bases). The CDR3 consists of 14 residues. CDR1 MDHEN and CDR2 SYDVKM come from the germline V gene. V dropped 4 bases and J dropped 4 bases, with 13 bases sitting between them. Written as DNA, the CDR3 is TGTGCCAGCAGTTATGCGGTGGGGCGAGAGACCCAGTACTTC. This encodes CASSYAVGRETQYF.

This sequence joins TRBV6-1 and TRBJ1-5; TRBD1 might be the D (5 bases). Germline assignment: CDR1 MNHNS and CDR2 SASEGT. This CDR3 is 14 amino acids long. V was trimmed by 0 bases and J by 7 bases, leaving 10 bases between them. The CDR3 DNA reads as TGTGCCAGCAGTGAAGCGGGGACGGTCCAGCCCCAGCATTTT. Translated, it gives CASSEAGTVQPQHF.

This clone was seen only a few times. The chain couples TRBV5-1 to TRBJ1-1; perhaps TRBD1 as D (5 bases). The CDR3 runs to 15 residues. Germline CDR1 is SGHRS and CDR2 is YFSETQ. V lost 0 bases to trimming and J lost 3 bases, with 12 bases between them. The CDR3 DNA reads TGCGCCAGCAGCTTGGCGGCGGGGGAGTACACTGAAGCTTTCTTT. This encodes CASSLAAGEYTEAFF.